This T cell receptor beta chain was identified in a study of T cell responses to AZD1222 COVID-19 vaccine. Measured with immunoSEQ multiplex PCR; TCRdb has only the in-frame clones, and not every one. This table has more than 150,000 clones, 80% to 90% appearing once. Trimming pared 4 bases from V and 5 bases from J, leaving 12 bases between. This CDR3 contains 15 residues. Germline V gene sequence: CDR1 LNHDA, CDR2 SQIVND (reference sequence). Second doses that came at about 4 or about 12 weeks were put together. The source material was peripheral blood, sampled 28 days after the second AZD1222 dose. This TCR was recovered from an adult who received the AZD1222 COVID-19 vaccine. The chain joins TRBV19 to TRBJ1-6, with D tentatively TRBD1 (6 bases). The CDR3 loop is CASSTGVLDNSPLHF. The CDR3 bases are TGTGCCAGTAGTACAGGGGTTCTGGATAATTCACCCCTCCACTTT.